This T cell receptor (beta chain) was obtained from a study of T cell repertoires in ileal Crohn's disease. The V gene's germline CDR1 is SGHRS and CDR2 YFSETQ. CDR3 size: 16 residues. V lost 0 bases to trimming and J lost 3 bases; unmatched junction nucleotides: 8. Measured with immunoSEQ multiplex PCR; TCRdb has only the in-frame clones, and not every one. The table lists 3,700 or so clones, approximately 84% of them singletons. As to time point: neoterminal ileum biopsy at postoperative endoscopy, about 6 months after surgery. The V gene is TRBV5-1, the J gene TRBJ1-2; TRBD1 agrees at 7 bases. The sequence came from an adult with Crohn's disease. Source material: ileal tissue. As DNA, the CDR3 is TGCGCCAGCAGCTTGGACAGGGGCGGAACTTACTATGGCTACACCTTC. Its protein is CASSLDRGGTYYGYTF.